This TCR beta chain was identified in a study of T cell responses to AZD1222 COVID-19 vaccine. Across the whole study: Pooled together were second doses at about 4 or about 12 weeks.

Points from the study as a whole: It should be noted that donors were predominantly white British and more often female, and clonal diversity was possibly underestimated. Increases in Spike-specific TCR breadth and depth were seen after two AZD1222 doses. Baseline seropositives among AZD1222 recipients totaled only 5 to 7.

With 0 bases removed from V and 1 base from J, the gap between germline ends came to 15 bases. The CDR3 consists of 17 residues. The germline V gene encodes CDR1 MGHRA and CDR2 YSYEKL. Comment on this clone: Its specificity is unknown.

Assay: immunoSEQ multiplex PCR; the TCRdb copy retains only in-frame clones and omits some. The sample lists under 150,000 clones; over 85% were seen once. The V call is TRBV4-1, the J call TRBJ1-1; the D is unclear. Material: peripheral blood, obtained on day 0 of AZD1222 vaccination. The source is an adult in good health. CDR3 amino acids: CASSQEVLFLGNTEAFF. CDR3 DNA: TGCGCCAGCAGCCAAGAAGTTTTGTTTTTGGGGAACACTGAAGCTTTCTTT.